The 25 T cell receptor beta chains listed next were all sequenced from one sample in a study of cytomegalovirus exposure and HLA in healthy donors (dated by TCRdb to about 2017). The library came from the immunoSEQ multiplex PCR assay. A mixture of 60 forward primers for TCR Vbeta segments and 13 reverse primers for TCR Jbeta segments was used in the multiplex PCR. Held by TCRdb, this immuneACCESS table contains in-frame sequences only and omits some clones. Under half of the omission traces to an unresolved V gene where checked; the cause of the rest is unknown. The sample table holds around 200,000 clones, of which just under 85% were seen once. The ten largest clones take up roughly 0.58% of the sample. The sample taken for sequencing was PBMCs. The source of these receptors is a middle-aged woman in good health and CMV-seronegative.

The rearrangement uses TRBV4-1 and TRBJ1-2; no definite D call. Germline V gene lookup returns CDR1 MGHRA and CDR2 YSYEKL. The CDR3 is 14 residues long. V lost 0 bases, J lost 0 bases, and 5 bases lay in between. CDR3 sequence: CASSQDGPNYGYTF. The CDR3 DNA follows: TGCGCCAGCAGCCAAGATGGCCCTAACTATGGCTACACCTTC.

DNA of the CDR3: TGTGCCAGCAGCGTAGAGCCAGGGACAGGGGGCTCCCCTGCCAAAAACATTCAGTACTTC. Protein: CASSVEPGTGGSPAKNIQYF. The chain carries TRBV9 and TRBJ2-4, with 12 bases that match TRBD1. V dropped 0 bases and J dropped 1; count of bases not matched to a gene: 11. Looked up from germline, CDR1 is SGDLS and CDR2 is YYNGEE. The CDR3 is 20 residues long.

This chain joins TRBV7-9 and TRBJ2-1; tentative D call: TRBD1 (5 bases). Trimming shortened V by 0 bases and J by 6 bases, and 6 bases separated the two germline ends. This CDR3 comprises 13 residues. CDR1 and CDR2 (germline): SEHNR, FQNEAQ (reference sequence). The CDR3 protein is CASSLAGVNEQFF. CDR3 nucleotides: TGTGCCAGCAGCTTAGCAGGGGTCAATGAGCAGTTCTTC.

This clone was found a few times. The chain employs TRBV19 and TRBJ1-6; 9 nucleotides align to TRBD1. After removal of 7 bases from V and 7 bases from J, the junction contained 8 bases not matched to a gene. This CDR3 contains 15 residues. Looked up from germline, CDR1 is LNHDA and CDR2 is SQIVND (reference sequence). CDR3 region: CASTRGTGQNSPLHF. The DNA of the CDR3 is TGTGCCAGTACTAGGGGGACAGGGCAAAATTCACCCCTCCACTTT.

Only a few counts were recorded for this clone. The gene calls are TRBV14 and TRBJ2-1; 9 bases line up with TRBD1. The CDR3 spans 16 residues. The germline V gene has CDR1 SGHDN and CDR2 FVKESK. J was trimmed by 5 bases and V by 3 bases; bases with no gene match: 8. Here the CDR3 reads CASSHGQGLRNNEQFF. In DNA, the CDR3 is TGTGCCAGCAGCCACGGACAGGGGCTCCGGAACAATGAGCAGTTCTTC.

The rearrangement uses TRBV29-1 and TRBJ1-2; no clear D. V lost 2 bases and J lost 2, with 3 bases in between. This CDR3 region has 11 residues. Germline values: CDR1 SQVTM, CDR2 ANQGSEA. The CDR3 reads CSVEPNYGYTF. CDR3 DNA sequence: TGCAGCGTTGAACCGAACTATGGCTACACCTTC.

The V call is TRBV27, the J call TRBJ1-1; 11 positions agree with TRBD1. There are 16 residues in the CDR3. The germline gives CDR1 MNHEY, CDR2 SMNVEV (reference sequence). V was clipped by 4 bases and J by 4 bases; unmatched bases: 8. The CDR3 DNA sequence: TGTGCCAGCAGTTCCATATCCGGGACAGGGGGCACTGAAGCTTTCTTT. Its protein is CASSSISGTGGTEAFF.

Notes on this clone: The junction and the germline gene differ at one end; a read error may be behind it. The V gene is TRBV4-2, the J gene TRBJ2-6; 12 bases line up with TRBD1. From germline, CDR1 is LGHNA and CDR2 YNFKEQ. The CDR3 covers 17 residues. CDR3 residues: CASSRGQGASGANVLIF. The CDR3 coding sequence is TGTGCCAGCAGCCGGGGACAGGGGGCGTCTGGGGCCAACGTCCTGATTTTC.

The chain joins TRBV11-3 to TRBJ1-1, with D possibly matching TRBD1 (6 bases). CDR3 length: 13 residues. Trimming pared 5 bases from V and 5 bases from J, leaving 12 bases between. Looked up from germline, CDR1 is SGHNT and CDR2 is YENEEA. The CDR3 is CASSLNRETEAFF. CDR3 coding DNA: TGTGCCAGCAGCCTAAACAGGGAGACTGAAGCTTTCTTT.

The genes are TRBV7-8 and TRBJ2-1; 7 positions match TRBD2. The germline CDR1 and CDR2 sequences are SGHVS and FQNEAQ. There are 12 residues in the CDR3. With V trimmed by 6 bases and J by 8 bases, 4 bases remained unmatched. CDR3 coding DNA: TGTGCCAGCAGAGGACTAGGGGATGAGCAGTTCTTC. Its protein is CASRGLGDEQFF.

This clone appeared a single time. V usage is TRBV30 and J usage is TRBJ1-2; 10 bases are a match to TRBD1. With V trimmed by 4 bases and J by 1 base, 6 bases remained unmatched. This CDR3 is built from 15 residues. Germline CDR1 reads GTSNPN; CDR2 reads SVGIG (reference sequence). CDR3 amino acids: CAWKGQGMYNYGYTF. The CDR3 coding sequence is TGTGCCTGGAAGGGACAGGGGATGTATAACTATGGCTACACCTTC.

The genes are TRBV4-3 and TRBJ2-3; D is perhaps TRBD2 (6 bases). This CDR3 comprises 15 residues. Trimming cost V 1 base and J 4 bases, with 12 bases left between them. The germline V gene encodes CDR1 LGHNA and CDR2 YSLEER. The CDR3 loop is CASSQVGRGSDTQYF. Written as DNA, the CDR3 is TGCGCCAGCAGCCAAGTGGGGCGGGGTTCAGATACGCAGTATTTT.

V gene TRBV6-6 combines with J gene TRBJ2-1; perhaps TRBD2 as D (5 bases). This CDR3 has 13 residues. Trimming stripped 5 bases from V and 6 bases from J, with 11 bases between. Germline V CDR1 and CDR2: MNHNY, SVGAGI (reference sequence). The chain's CDR3 is CASSRGSTNEQFF. CDR3 DNA sequence: TGTGCCAGCAGTCGGGGATCTACCAATGAGCAGTTCTTC.

The chain has TRBV6-6 and TRBJ2-7; tentatively, D is TRBD2 (5 bases). Germline values: CDR1 MNHNY, CDR2 SVGAGI (reference sequence). V was shortened by 7 bases and J by 3 bases, with 16 bases between the two germline ends. The CDR3 covers 14 residues. The DNA for the CDR3 is TGTGCCAGCATCCCGAGCGGTCGCCTCTACGAGCAGTACTTC. Encoded protein: CASIPSGRLYEQYF.

The gene calls are TRBV25-1 and TRBJ1-2; D is undetermined. V dropped 2 bases and J dropped 7 bases, with 14 bases sitting between them. The CDR3 has 14 amino acids. Germline V gene sequence: CDR1 MGHDK, CDR2 SYGVNS. This CDR3 reads CASSEQFGVRGYTF. Written as DNA, the CDR3 is TGTGCCAGCAGTGAACAGTTCGGGGTTCGTGGCTACACCTTC.

The chain couples TRBV7-9 to TRBJ2-3, with 10 bases fitting TRBD2. CDR1 SEHNR and CDR2 FQNEAQ come from the germline V gene (reference sequence). The CDR3 extends over 18 amino acids. V was clipped by 5 bases and J by 2 bases; unmatched bases: 13. This CDR3 is CASSPGGEAGGITDTQYF. DNA for the CDR3: TGTGCCAGCAGCCCAGGGGGCGAAGCGGGGGGGATCACAGATACGCAGTATTTT.

This chain uses TRBV9 with TRBJ2-4; 7 positions agree with TRBD1. The ends lost 3 bases at V and 13 bases at J; junction bases unmatched: 4. The CDR3 has 11 residues. From germline, CDR1 is SGDLS and CDR2 YYNGEE. The CDR3, as DNA: TGTGCCAGCAGCGGTGGGACAGTCCAGTACTTC. Its translation is CASSGGTVQYF.

The gene calls are TRBV2 and TRBJ1-2; D ambiguous. Trimming removed 7 bases from V and 4 bases from J, with 13 bases in between. Looked up from germline, CDR1 is SNHLY and CDR2 is FYNNEI. The CDR3 contains 13 residues. CDR3 amino acids: CASIFDLFYGYTF. The CDR3 DNA is TGTGCCAGCATCTTCGACTTGTTCTATGGCTACACCTTC.

The chain has TRBV30 and TRBJ1-1, with 8 bases that match TRBD1. The CDR3 consists of 15 residues. V was clipped by 2 bases and J by 1 base; unmatched bases: 6. Looked up from germline, CDR1 is GTSNPN and CDR2 is SVGIG (reference sequence). The CDR3 protein is CAWSHTGTGNTEAFF. CDR3 in DNA: TGTGCCTGGAGTCACACCGGGACAGGGAACACTGAAGCTTTCTTT. The full variable domain, its missing parts supplied by reference TRBV30 and TRBJ1-1, is SQTIHQWPATLVQPVGSPLSLECTVEGTSNPNLYWYRQAAGRGLQLLFYSVGIGQISSEVPQNLSASRPQDRQFILSSKKLLLSDSGFYLCAWSHTGTGNTEAFFGQGTRLTVV.

V and J are TRBV6-5 and TRBJ2-5; TRBD2 matches 8 bases. Trimming cost V 6 bases and J 4 bases; bases outside gene matches: 10. This CDR3 comprises 15 residues. Per the germline V gene, CDR1 is MNHEY and CDR2 is SVGAGI. Here the CDR3 reads CASSRPGLGGETQYF. In DNA, the CDR3 is TGTGCCAGCAGCCGTCCGGGACTAGGGGGAGAGACCCAGTACTTC.

The table lists this clone with a count of one. J is TRBJ1-4 and V is TRBV6-5, with 10 bases that match TRBD1. Germline V gene data show CDR1 as MNHEY and CDR2 as SVGAGI. V lost 6 bases, J lost 8 bases, and 9 bases stayed unmatched. The CDR3 runs 15 residues. The CDR3 loop reads CASSVWDRGSEKLFF. CDR3 DNA sequence: TGTGCCAGCAGCGTTTGGGACAGGGGAAGCGAAAAACTGTTTTTT.

This clone was counted between two and nine times. The chain employs TRBV18 and TRBJ2-7; perhaps TRBD2 as D (6 bases). Germline V gives CDR1 KGHSH, CDR2 LQKENI. The ends were cut back, 2 bases at V and 6 bases at J, with 14 bases in the middle. CDR3 length: 14 amino acids. The CDR3, as DNA: TGTGCCAGCTCACCAACGGGACTTCATCCCGAGCAGTACTTC. Translating gives CASSPTGLHPEQYF.

CDR3 sequence reads: CASSPERRYNEQFF. The CDR3, as DNA: TGTGCCAGTAGTCCCGAGCGGAGGTACAATGAGCAGTTCTTC. The gene calls are TRBV19 and TRBJ2-1, with D maybe TRBD2 (5 bases). V was trimmed by 5 bases and J by 4 bases, leaving 12 bases between them. The CDR3 totals 14 residues. Germline V gene sequence: CDR1 LNHDA, CDR2 SQIVND (reference sequence). Complete variable domain (other parts from reference TRBV19 and TRBJ2-1): DGGITQSPKYLFRKEGQNVTLSCEQNLNHDAMYWYRQDPGQGLRLIYYSQIVNDFQKGDIAEGYSVSREKKESFPLTVTSAQKNPTAFYLCASSPERRYNEQFFGPGTRLTVL.

The chain employs TRBV5-4 and TRBJ1-1, with D possibly TRBD1 on 5 matching bases. CDR3 size: 13 residues. Germline V CDR1 and CDR2: SGHNT, YYREEE (reference sequence). V was clipped by 1 base and J by 4 bases, with 8 bases between them. CDR3 sequence reads: CASSLSQGTEAFF. DNA for the CDR3: TGTGCCAGCAGCTTGAGTCAGGGCACTGAAGCTTTCTTT.

Concerning this clone: The junction departs from the called germline gene at one end, perhaps through a read error. Here the CDR3 reads CASSLASGPYNEQFF. The CDR3 coding sequence is TGTGCTAGCAGCTTGGCTAGCGGGCCATACAATGAGCAGTTCTTC. The rearrangement joins TRBV7-7 to TRBJ2-1; 8 bases map to TRBD2. The CDR3 is 15 amino acids. CDR1 is SSHAT, CDR2 FNYEAQ, per germline (reference sequence).